What follows are 30 T cell receptor beta chains derived from one specimen sequenced in a study of beta chain features in type 1 diabetes. Every bit of the isolated RNA underwent reverse transcription, so sequencing read expressed TCRB transcripts. Using immunoSEQ multiplex PCR, the repertoire was profiled, and TCRdb retains in-frame clones only, with some absent. The sample consists of roughly 400,000 clones, approximately 13% of them appearing once. The sample was naive CD4+ T cells from blood. The receptors come from a man between 25 and 39 years old in good health.

The sample holds a few counts of this clone. The gene calls are TRBV30 and TRBJ1-4; a possible D gene is TRBD1 (5 bases). This CDR3 region has 11 residues. Trimming removed 5 bases from V and 8 bases from J, with 9 bases in between. From germline, CDR1 is GTSNPN and CDR2 SVGIG (reference sequence). Written as DNA, the CDR3 is TGTGCCTGGTTTGCAGGGGAAAAACTGTTTTTT. It encodes CAWFAGEKLFF.

The chain employs TRBV5-4 and TRBJ2-3; D assignment may be TRBD1 or TRBD2 (5 bases each). From germline, CDR1 is SGHNT and CDR2 YYREEE (reference sequence). V was shortened by 3 bases and J by 0 bases, with 14 bases between the two germline ends. The CDR3 consists of 16 residues. In DNA, the CDR3 is TGTGCCAGCAGCTCATCTCGGGGCCGTAGCACAGATACGCAGTATTTT. Protein sequence: CASSSSRGRSTDTQYF.

A few counts support this clone. The chain has TRBV25-1 and TRBJ2-5; D uncertain. Germline V gene data show CDR1 as MGHDK and CDR2 as SYGVNS. The CDR3 runs to 8 residues. V was cut by 8 bases and J by 9 bases, with 4 bases left in between. This CDR3 is CASWAQYF. The CDR3 coding sequence is TGTGCCAGCTGGGCCCAGTACTTC. The full variable domain, completed using reference TRBV25-1 and TRBJ2-5, is EADIYQTPRYLVIGTGKKITLECSQTMGHDKMYWYQQDPGMELHLIHYSYGVNSTEKGDLSSESTVSRIRTEHFPLTLESARPSHTSQYLCASWAQYFGPGTRLLVL.

This chain uses TRBV15 with TRBJ1-4, with a tentative D call TRBD1 (6 bases). Germline V gene sequence: CDR1 LNHNV, CDR2 YYDKDF (reference sequence). The germline V and J ends were trimmed by 6 bases and 2 bases, with 16 bases remaining between them. This CDR3 spans 16 amino acids. CDR3 nucleotides: TGTGCCACCAGTTCAGGAGGGGGTACCACTAATGAAAAACTGTTTTTT. This sequence encodes CATSSGGGTTNEKLFF.

This sequence joins TRBV4-3 and TRBJ1-6; D gene uncertain. Germline V CDR1 and CDR2: LGHNA, YSLEER. The CDR3 sequence is 14 residues long. Trimming took off 1 base at V and 8 bases at J, with 9 bases between the two ends. CDR3 sequence (DNA): TGCGCCAGCAGCCAAGTACAGCAGGATTCACCCCTCCACTTT. This codes for CASSQVQQDSPLHF.

This clone was observed a single time. The chain carries TRBV7-2 and TRBJ2-7, with a possible D match to TRBD2 (6 bases). The CDR3 totals 11 residues. Germline loops: CDR1 SGHTA, CDR2 FQGNSA. With 5 bases removed from V and 12 bases from J, the gap between germline ends came to 14 bases. The DNA for the CDR3 is TGTGCCAGCAGCATGGGGAGGTCTTCGTACTTC. Protein sequence: CASSMGRSSYF.

The J gene is TRBJ2-7, the V gene TRBV6-6; 8 bases are shared with TRBD1. CDR1 MNHNY and CDR2 SVGAGI come from the germline V gene (reference sequence). V shed 7 bases and J 3 bases; nucleotides not matched to a gene: 5. The CDR3 runs 13 residues. CDR3 protein: CASTIGQGYEQYF. In nucleotides, the CDR3 is TGTGCCAGCACCATCGGACAGGGCTACGAGCAGTACTTC.

This clone was observed at least ten times. The CDR3 sequence is CASSDARKAKNIQYF. For the CDR3, the DNA is TGTGCCAGCAGTGACGCGAGAAAAGCCAAAAACATTCAGTACTTC. The rearrangement joins TRBV25-1 to TRBJ2-4; D is unresolved. The germline gives CDR1 MGHDK, CDR2 SYGVNS. This CDR3 comprises 15 residues. V shed 3 bases and J shed 0 bases, with 9 bases lying between them.

The chain is built from TRBV7-9 and TRBJ2-7, with 8 bases lining up with TRBD1. The junction had 5 bases not matched to a gene; V was cut back by 3 bases and J by 1 base. Germline V CDR1 and CDR2: SEHNR, FQNEAQ (reference sequence). The CDR3 has 15 amino acids. CDR3 in DNA: TGTGCCAGCAGCTTGGCAGGGGGCCGATCCTACGAGCAGTACTTC. Protein: CASSLAGGRSYEQYF.

The table lists this clone with a few counts. The V and J genes are TRBV15 and TRBJ2-1, with 7 bases lining up with TRBD2. V shed 0 bases, J shed 0 bases, and the junction held 5 bases outside the gene matches. This CDR3 has 17 residues. Germline V CDR1 and CDR2: LNHNV, YYDKDF (reference sequence). The chain's CDR3 is CATSRDVGLDSYNEQFF. The CDR3 DNA sequence: TGTGCCACCAGCAGAGATGTCGGACTAGACTCCTACAATGAGCAGTTCTTC.

This rearrangement joins TRBV29-1 to TRBJ2-2; D is perhaps TRBD1 or TRBD2 (6 bases each). Trimming took 6 bases from V and 6 from J, leaving 14 bases between them. The germline V gene encodes CDR1 SQVTM and CDR2 ANQGSEA. The CDR3 covers 13 residues. The CDR3 loop is CSVRDTSAGELFF. The CDR3 nucleotides read TGCAGCGTGCGGGACACCTCCGCCGGGGAGCTGTTTTTT.

This clone was found a few times. This chain joins TRBV6-6 and TRBJ2-7; the D gene is possibly TRBD2 (5 bases). This CDR3 contains 13 residues. Germline V gene data show CDR1 as MNHNY and CDR2 as SVGAGI (reference sequence). Trimming took 2 bases from V and 3 from J, leaving 8 bases between them. This chain's CDR3 is CASSYGRGYEQYV. The CDR3 DNA sequence: TGTGCCAGCAGTTACGGGAGAGGCTACGAGCAGTACGTC.

This clone showed up just a few times. The chain links TRBV21-1 to TRBJ2-7; the table gives TRBD2 as D, unverified against the DNA. TRBV21-1 is deemed a pseudogene. The CDR3 has 11 residues. CDR3 loop: CARGGEYEQYF. The DNA of the CDR3 is TGTGCCAGGGGCGGGGAGTACGAGCAGTACTTC.

This clone showed up just a few times. The rearrangement links TRBV19 to TRBJ2-2; no firm D call. Germline CDR1 is LNHDA and CDR2 is SQIVND (reference sequence). This CDR3 has 13 amino acids. V shed 3 bases and J shed 8 bases, with 10 bases lying between them. In nucleotides, the CDR3 is TGTGCCAGTAGTATTGGCATAGATGGGGAGCTGTTTTTT. This translates into CASSIGIDGELFF.

The rearrangement links TRBV25-1 to TRBJ2-3, with D perhaps TRBD1 or TRBD2 (5 bases each). Looked up from germline, CDR1 is MGHDK and CDR2 is SYGVNS. Trimming removed 10 bases at V and 0 bases at J, with 11 bases between. The CDR3 has 13 amino acids. The CDR3 DNA sequence: TGTGCCACGGCAGGGAGCAGCACAGATACGCAGTATTTT. It specifies CATAGSSTDTQYF.

V and J are TRBV5-4 and TRBJ2-5, with a possible D match to TRBD2 (6 bases). Germline values: CDR1 SGHNT, CDR2 YYREEE (reference sequence). Trimming removed 5 bases from V and 1 base from J, with 9 bases in between. This CDR3 is built from 13 residues. CDR3 in DNA: TGTGCCAGCAGTCCCGGGGGCCAAGAGACCCAGTACTTC. The encoded protein is CASSPGGQETQYF. Using reference TRBV5-4 and TRBJ2-5 for the parts outside the CDR3, the full variable domain is ETGVTQSPTHLIKTRGQQVTLRCSSQSGHNTVSWYQQALGQGPQFIFQYYREEENGRGNFPPRFSGLQFPNYSSELNVNALELDDSALYLCASSPGGQETQYFGPGTRLLVL.

The chain uses TRBV9 and TRBJ2-1; D is perhaps TRBD1 or TRBD2 (5 bases each). Germline CDR1 and CDR2: SGDLS and YYNGEE. Trimming left V 3 bases short and J 15 bases short, with 19 bases between. The CDR3 consists of 13 residues. CDR3 nucleotide sequence: TGTGCCAGCAGCGAGGTGGGACGGGGCCATCGGTTCTTC. This translates into CASSEVGRGHRFF.

The chain joins TRBV7-2 to TRBJ2-3; D gene unclear. V shed 5 bases and J shed 2 bases, with 8 bases lying between them. The CDR3 sequence is 13 residues long. Per the germline V gene, CDR1 is SGHTA and CDR2 is FQGNSA. This chain's CDR3 is CASSPILTDTQYF. CDR3 in DNA: TGTGCCAGCAGCCCTATACTCACAGATACGCAGTATTTT. Complete variable domain (other parts from reference TRBV7-2 and TRBJ2-3): GAGVSQSPSNKVTEKGKDVELRCDPISGHTALYWYRQSLGQGLEFLIYFQGNSAPDKSGLPSDRFSAERTGGSVSTLTIQRTQQEDSAVYLCASSPILTDTQYFGPGTRLTVL.

The chain combines TRBV7-2 with TRBJ2-1; D not certain. V was shortened by 5 bases and J by 4 bases, with 9 bases between the two germline ends. Germline V gene sequence: CDR1 SGHTA, CDR2 FQGNSA. The CDR3 consists of 13 residues. The CDR3: CASSPPVYNEQFF. The CDR3 nucleotides read TGTGCCAGCAGCCCCCCGGTATACAATGAGCAGTTCTTC.

There are a few counts of this clone. The J gene is TRBJ2-1, the V gene TRBV6-6; TRBD2 agrees at 7 bases. The CDR3 contains 14 residues. CDR1 and CDR2 from the germline V gene are MNHNY and SVGAGI (reference sequence). CDR3 loop: CVSRASGQGNEQFF. DNA for the CDR3: TGTGTATCCCGGGCTAGCGGTCAAGGCAATGAGCAGTTCTTC.

This clone was counted only a few times. V usage is TRBV4-3 and J usage is TRBJ2-3, with 13 nucleotides matching TRBD2. V dropped 2 bases and J dropped 1; count of bases not matched to a gene: 9. The germline V gene encodes CDR1 LGHNA and CDR2 YSLEER. The CDR3 has 19 amino acids. CDR3: CASSQTGGLAGRGTDTQYF. DNA for the CDR3: TGCGCCAGCAGCCAAACCGGGGGACTAGCGGGAAGGGGCACAGATACGCAGTATTTT.

The rearrangement links TRBV20-1 to TRBJ2-7; D remains ambiguous. CDR3 length: 11 amino acids. The V end lost 5 bases, the J end lost 0 bases, and 5 bases lay between the germline ends. Per the germline V gene, CDR1 is DFQATT and CDR2 is SNEGSKA (reference sequence). CDR3 DNA sequence: TGCAGTGCTTATGACTCCTACGAGCAGTACTTC. This translates into CSAYDSYEQYF.

This chain links TRBV14 with TRBJ2-3; 9 positions match TRBD2. Germline values: CDR1 SGHDN, CDR2 FVKESK. V lost 0 bases to trimming and J lost 6 bases; unmatched junction nucleotides: 16. CDR3 length equals 19 residues. CDR3 nucleotides: TGTGCCAGCAGCCAAGAAGGTAAAAGAGCGGGAGGATCATACGATACGCAGTATTTT. Protein sequence: CASSQEGKRAGGSYDTQYF.

This clone was counted between two and nine times. In the same sample, other DNA sequences code for this CDR3. The chain couples TRBV27 to TRBJ2-6; no definite D call. Trimming removed 2 bases at V and 2 bases at J, with 1 base between. CDR1 is MNHEY and CDR2 is SMNVEV in the germline V gene (reference sequence). CDR3 size: 13 residues. CDR3 nucleotide sequence: TGTGCCAGCAGTTTAGCTGGGGCCAACGTCCTGACTTTC. Its protein is CASSLAGANVLTF.

A few counts support this clone. The V gene is TRBV5-1, the J gene TRBJ2-3; TRBD1 aligns across 8 bases. The V and J ends lost 4 bases and 5 bases, in that order; junction bases with no gene match: 9. Germline assignment: CDR1 SGHRS and CDR2 YFSETQ. This CDR3 has 15 residues. CDR3 coding DNA: TGCGCCAGCAGCCTGGGGGCAGGGGGCAGAGATACGCAGTATTTT. It translates to CASSLGAGGRDTQYF.

A single count supports this clone. The chain carries TRBV5-6 and TRBJ2-4; D is unclear. Trimming shortened V by 4 bases and J by 7 bases, and 6 bases separated the two germline ends. CDR1 and CDR2 (germline): SGHDT, YYEEEE. The CDR3 spans 11 residues. The CDR3 region has the DNA TGTGCCAGCAGCCTCCGCAACATTCAGTACTTC. It is translated as CASSLRNIQYF.

The chain carries TRBV4-2 and TRBJ2-3; D call uncertain. Trimming left V 4 bases short and J 1 base short, with 6 bases between. Germline V gene sequence: CDR1 LGHNA, CDR2 YNFKEQ. This CDR3 comprises 13 residues. CDR3 coding DNA: TGTGCCAGCAGCCCCGTAGGCACAGATACGCAGTATTTT. Protein product: CASSPVGTDTQYF.

V usage is TRBV15 and J usage is TRBJ2-3; D not certain. CDR3 length: 17 residues. Looked up from germline, CDR1 is LNHNV and CDR2 is YYDKDF (reference sequence). V shed 1 base and J shed 4 bases, with 18 bases lying between them. The CDR3 reads CATSRVPGRASADTQYF. In nucleotides, the CDR3 is TGTGCCACCAGCAGAGTCCCGGGCCGGGCGTCTGCAGATACGCAGTATTTT. Full variable domain (outside the CDR3, taken from reference TRBV15 and TRBJ2-3): DAMVIQNPRYQVTQFGKPVTLSCSQTLNHNVMYWYQQKSSQAPKLLFHYYDKDFNNEADTPDNFQSRRPNTSFCFLDIRSPGLGDTAMYLCATSRVPGRASADTQYFGPGTRLTVL.

This clone was seen a few times. CDR3 nucleotides: TGTGCCAGCGGCCCGGGGTCTTCGGACACCGGGGAGCTGTTTTTT. It is translated as CASGPGSSDTGELFF. V gene TRBV11-3 combines with J gene TRBJ2-2, with a tentative D call TRBD2 (5 bases). The germline CDR1 and CDR2 sequences are SGHNT and YENEEA. V lost 8 bases and J lost 3, with 16 bases in between. This CDR3 comprises 15 residues.

This clone showed up many times. The chain couples TRBV14 to TRBJ1-6; no definite D call. This CDR3 is built from 16 residues. CDR1 SGHDN and CDR2 FVKESK come from the germline V gene. The V end was cut by 4 bases, the J end by 5 bases, with 15 bases between. CDR3 amino acids: CASSRTMGKDNSPLHF. The CDR3 bases are TGTGCCAGCAGCCGAACAATGGGCAAGGATAATTCACCCCTCCACTTT.